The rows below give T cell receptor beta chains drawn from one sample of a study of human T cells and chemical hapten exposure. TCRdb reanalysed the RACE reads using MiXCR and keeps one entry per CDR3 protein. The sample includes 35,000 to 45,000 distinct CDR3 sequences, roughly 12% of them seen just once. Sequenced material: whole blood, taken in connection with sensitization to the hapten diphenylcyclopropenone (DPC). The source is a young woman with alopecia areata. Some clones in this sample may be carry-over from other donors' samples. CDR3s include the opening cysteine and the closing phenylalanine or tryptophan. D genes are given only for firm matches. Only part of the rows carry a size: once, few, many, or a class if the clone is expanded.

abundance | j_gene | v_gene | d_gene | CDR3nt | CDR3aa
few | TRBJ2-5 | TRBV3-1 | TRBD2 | TGTGCCAGCAGCGGGACTAGCGCTCTTGACGAAGAGACCCAGTACTTC | CASSGTSALDEETQYF
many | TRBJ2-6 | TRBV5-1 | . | TGCGCCAGCAGCTTGGAAATCCGGGGCTACCTGACTTTC | CASSLEIRGYLTF
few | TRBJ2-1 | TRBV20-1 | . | TGCAGTGGCGAAGACGCGAGCGTGGGAAGCAATGAGCAGTTCTTC | CSGEDASVGSNEQFF
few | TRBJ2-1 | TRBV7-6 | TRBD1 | TGTGCCAGCAGCTCATCCGGGACAGCCGGACCTAATGAGCAGTTCTTC | CASSSSGTAGPNEQFF
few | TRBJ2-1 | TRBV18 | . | TGTGCCAGCTCAAAAGACGGGTGGGATGAGCAGTTCTTC | CASSKDGWDEQFF
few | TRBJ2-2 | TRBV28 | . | TGTGCCAGCAGTTTAGCAGGGCTAACCGGGGAGCTGTTTTTT | CASSLAGLTGELFF
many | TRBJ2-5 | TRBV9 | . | TGTGCCAGCAGCGTAGGGAGCTCCATGGAGACCCAGTACTTC | CASSVGSSMETQYF
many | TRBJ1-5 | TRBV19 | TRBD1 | TGTGCCAGTAGTGTGGGCAGGGGGACGCGCAATCAGCCCCAGCATTTT | CASSVGRGTRNQPQHF
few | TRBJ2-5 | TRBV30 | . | TGTGCCTGGAGTTGGGTCGGGACCCAGTACTTC | CAWSWVGTQYF
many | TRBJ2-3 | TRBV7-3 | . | TGTGCCAGCAGCCTCCTCGCCACGGGTGACACAGATACGCAGTATTTT | CASSLLATGDTDTQYF
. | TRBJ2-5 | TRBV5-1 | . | TGCGCCAGCAGCCAAACCCCGAGGGAGACCCAGTACTTC | CASSQTPRETQYF
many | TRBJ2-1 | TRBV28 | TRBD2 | TGTGCCAGCAGCTACTCACTACCCGGGACTAGCGTCAACAATGAGCAGTTCTTC | CASSYSLPGTSVNNEQFF
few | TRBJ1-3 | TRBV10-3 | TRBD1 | TGTGCCATCAGTGACCGGGACAGGGGGGACTCTGGAAACACCATATATTTT | CAISDRDRGDSGNTIYF
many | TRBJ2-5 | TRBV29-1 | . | TGCAGCGTTGTATTTGGTTGGGAGACCCAGTACTTC | CSVVFGWETQYF
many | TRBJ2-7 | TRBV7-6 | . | TGTGCCAGCAGCTTAGCTCCCAGGGTTTCTCACGAGCAGTACTTC | CASSLAPRVSHEQYF
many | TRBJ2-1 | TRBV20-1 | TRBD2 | TGCAGTGCTAGTTCGGGCGGGAGTTACGTTCTTGAGCAGTTCTTC | CSASSGGSYVLEQFF
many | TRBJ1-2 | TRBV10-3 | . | TGTGCCATCAGTGAGGCAGTGTATGGCTACACCTTC | CAISEAVYGYTF
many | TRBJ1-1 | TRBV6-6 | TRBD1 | TGTGCCAGCAGTTACCAGACAGGGGGCTCAATGGAAGCTTTCTTT | CASSYQTGGSMEAFF
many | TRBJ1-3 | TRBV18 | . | TGTGCCAGCTCACCGGTCTCCAGACTCTCTGGAAACACCATATATTTT | CASSPVSRLSGNTIYF
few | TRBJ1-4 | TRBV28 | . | TGTGCCAGCATGACCGGGTTGAATGAAAAACTGTTTTTT | CASMTGLNEKLFF
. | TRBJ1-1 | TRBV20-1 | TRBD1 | TGCAGTGCTAGAGGTCGGACAGGGCAGGGGAACACTGAAGCTTTCTTT | CSARGRTGQGNTEAFF
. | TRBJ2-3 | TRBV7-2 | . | TGTGCCAGCAGCTTAGTGGCGGCCGGCACAGATACGCAGTATTTT | CASSLVAAGTDTQYF
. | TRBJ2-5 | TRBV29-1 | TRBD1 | TGCAGCGTTGAAGATCGGTGGACAGGACTGGAGACCCAGTACTTC | CSVEDRWTGLETQYF
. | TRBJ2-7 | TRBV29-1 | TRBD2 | TGCAGCGCCCGTTTAGCGGGGTCCTCCTACGAGCAGTACTTC | CSARLAGSSYEQYF
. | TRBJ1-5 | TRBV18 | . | TGTGCCAGCTCACCTATAGAGGTGGAGGCGCCCCAGCATTTT | CASSPIEVEAPQHF
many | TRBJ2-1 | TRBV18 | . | TGTGCCAGCTCATCCCTCAGCGATGAGCAGTTCTTC | CASSSLSDEQFF
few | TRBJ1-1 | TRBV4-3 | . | TGCGCCAGCAGCCAAGATGGGATGGCGAACACTGAAGCTTTCTTT | CASSQDGMANTEAFF
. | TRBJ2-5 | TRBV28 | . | TGTGCCAGCAGTTCAAGCGAGACCCAGTACTTC | CASSSSETQYF